This T cell receptor beta chain was captured by sequencing in a study of regulatory T cells in long-lasting Graves disease. Study-wide points: Investigators studied peripheral blood only, not thyroid tissue.

Time point noted: newly diagnosed GD, antithyroid drugs for less than 3 months. TCR sequences were obtained from RNA taken from PBMCs. The CDR3 loop spans 14 amino acids. The germline V and J ends were trimmed by 4 bases and 3 bases, with 15 bases remaining between them. Per the germline V gene, CDR1 is SQVTM and CDR2 is ANQGSEA. The authors built TCR beta libraries using iRepertoire HTBI primers and Arm-PCR of CDR3 regions. TCRdb fed the multiplex PCR reads into MiXCR, producing one record per CDR3 protein. The sample consists of some 410,000 distinct CDR3 sequences, about a sixth of them appearing once. On this clonotype itself: Antigen specificity is unknown.

In addition, the sample was reused for a study of T cells in Graves' hyperthyroidism and ophthalmopathy. That investigation notes: Those patients with uncontrolled infection, other autoimmune disease, pregnancy or lactation were excluded. Within blood appeared most thyroid clonotypes that had expanded above 0.001.

The sequence derives from a woman aged 25-40 years with Graves disease. The chain joins TRBV29-1 to TRBJ1-1; possible D gene TRBD1, 5 bases. The sequenced sample was peripheral blood mononuclear cells (PBMCs), obtained at new diagnosis, from a patient treated with antithyroid drugs. CDR3 coding DNA: TGCAGCGTTGTCCCAGGGCCCGGTGACACTGAAGCTTTCTTT. This translates into CSVVPGPGDTEAFF.